The clone carrying this T cell receptor beta chain is classed as medium-sized. Its specificity is not known. CD4+ T cells that had been cultured provided DNA sequenced with the Oncomine TCR Beta short-read assay. Genomic DNA was isolated from cultured CD4+ T cells. TCRdb re-derived calls from the PCR reads in MiXCR, one entry per CDR3 protein. The sample shows under 7,500 distinct CDR3 sequences, around 35% of them seen only once. This sample was included in a study of vaccination and CD4 T cells after COVID-19. Study context: Control cultures were supplied with a CEFX pool, an HIV-1 Nef pool, or no peptide at all.

This CDR3 is built from 13 residues. Germline V gives CDR1 KGHDR, CDR2 SFDVKD. The junction had 2 bases not matched to a gene; V was cut back by 9 bases and J by 6 bases. Described treatment: roughly 10-day PBMC culture with coronavirus spike peptide pools or control peptides (ViraFEST assay). Investigators obtained the unexposed donor's CD4+ T cells before the COVID-19 pandemic (2011-2018). First, ViraFEST expanded antigen-specific T cells with peptide pools, and next it sequenced the TCRs. Both SARS-CoV-2 S/N and four cold-coronavirus spikes were used, cells permitting, to probe CD4+ T cells of unexposed donors.

The sequence was collected from a human donor in good health. Sequencing was performed on CD4+ T cells from blood, cultured in vitro. The chain has TRBV24-1 and TRBJ1-5; TRBD1 matches 12 bases. CDR3 residues: CATGTGGLQPQHF. CDR3 nucleotides: TGTGCCACCGGGACAGGGGGCCTTCAGCCCCAGCATTTT.